Sequencing of this T cell receptor (beta chain) was carried out in a study of graft-versus-host responses after intestinal transplantation. Study context: Each patient got anti-thymocyte globulin induction, then tacrolimus and steroids for two to four years.

As regards this clone: What it binds is not known.

The repertoire was sequenced with immunoSEQ multiplex PCR; TCRdb's copy has only in-frame clones and lacks some. The table includes more than 85,000 clones, around 80% detected once. The CDR3 consists of 15 residues. Germline V gene lookup returns CDR1 MNHEY and CDR2 SVGAGI. V lost 5 bases to trimming and J lost 5 bases; unmatched junction nucleotides: 7. This receptor was obtained from a human donor who received an intestinal transplant. The chain uses TRBV6-5 and TRBJ2-5; 11 nucleotides match TRBD2. The input for sequencing was unstimulated CD4+ T cells sorted from spleen or lymph node cells, taken before intestinal transplant. CDR3 DNA sequence: TGTGCCAGCAGTGCCGGGACTAGCGGTCGCGAGACCCAGTACTTC. This sequence encodes CASSAGTSGRETQYF.